Presented here are 10 T cell receptor beta chains from one specimen sequenced in a study of tumour-infiltrating T cells in Burkitt lymphoma. Measured with immunoSEQ multiplex PCR; TCRdb has only the in-frame clones, and not every one. The sample lists tens of thousands of clones; roughly 30% were seen once. Sequenced: tumor tissue. Source of these receptors: a human donor with Burkitt lymphoma.

Here the CDR3 reads CAIRGQANQPQHF. In DNA form, the CDR3 reads TGTGCCATCAGAGGACAGGCAAATCAGCCCCAGCATTTT. The genes are TRBV10-3 and TRBJ1-5; 7 nucleotides match TRBD1. V lost 6 bases to trimming and J lost 4 bases; unmatched junction nucleotides: 3. The CDR3 covers 13 residues. In germline, CDR1 is ENHRY, CDR2 SYGVKD.

V and J are TRBV5-5 and TRBJ1-4, with 9 nucleotides matching TRBD1. Trimming at V came to 4 bases and at J to 7 bases, leaving 5 bases not matched to a gene. The CDR3 is made up of 14 amino acids. From germline, CDR1 is SGHKS and CDR2 YYEKEE (reference sequence). The CDR3, as DNA: TGTGCCAGCAGCAACAGGGGGCCGGGTGAAAAACTGTTTTTT. As protein: CASSNRGPGEKLFF.

The genes are TRBV27 and TRBJ1-6, with 7 bases identical to TRBD1. The CDR3 sequence is 14 residues long. The ends lost 2 bases at V and 13 bases at J; junction bases unmatched: 8. Germline loops: CDR1 MNHEY, CDR2 SMNVEV (reference sequence). For the CDR3, the DNA is TGTGCCAGCAGTTTAATCGGACAGGTTCCTCCCCTCCACTTT. Its translation: CASSLIGQVPPLHF.

This clone showed up just a few times. The chain employs TRBV7-3 and TRBJ2-2; D gene uncertain. Looked up from germline, CDR1 is SGHTA and CDR2 is FQGTGA. CDR3 length: 14 amino acids. The ends were cut back, 4 bases at V and 4 bases at J, with 10 bases in the middle. This CDR3 is CASSSRHPTGELFF. The CDR3 DNA is TGTGCCAGCAGCTCCCGGCACCCCACCGGGGAGCTGTTTTTT.

The chain joins TRBV29-1 to TRBJ1-2; D gene uncertain. Trimming cost V 1 base and J 5 bases, with 11 bases left between them. Germline V CDR1 and CDR2: SQVTM, ANQGSEA. There are 13 residues in the CDR3. CDR3 DNA: TGCAGCGTTGAAGTGGGTCACACATATGGCTACACCTTC. Protein sequence: CSVEVGHTYGYTF.

This clone was seen only a few times. V and J are TRBV6-5 and TRBJ2-7, with D possibly TRBD1 on 6 matching bases. V gave up 5 bases and J gave up 1 base, with 15 bases separating them. The germline V gene has CDR1 MNHEY and CDR2 SVGAGI. This CDR3 comprises 15 residues. This chain's CDR3 is CASSSRARGSYEQYF. CDR3 DNA: TGTGCCAGCAGTAGCAGAGCCAGGGGATCCTACGAGCAGTACTTC.

This clone was counted once. The rearrangement links TRBV7-2 to TRBJ2-1; D unresolved. V dropped 1 base and J dropped 2 bases, with 9 bases sitting between them. Germline values: CDR1 SGHTA, CDR2 FQGNSA. This CDR3 region has 15 residues. For the CDR3, the DNA is TGTGCCAGCAGCTTAGGGGCTGCCGCCTACAATGAGCAGTTCTTC. Translating it yields CASSLGAAAYNEQFF.

The chain combines TRBV13 with TRBJ2-3, with D unresolved. Germline values: CDR1 PRHDT, CDR2 FYEKMQ (reference sequence). V was trimmed by 1 base and J by 4 bases, leaving 6 bases between them. The CDR3 is made up of 13 amino acids. The CDR3 sequence: CASSLAGPDTQYF. DNA for the CDR3: TGTGCCAGCAGCTTAGCAGGCCCAGATACGCAGTATTTT.

This chain joins TRBV10-3 and TRBJ1-3; no clear D. Germline assignment: CDR1 ENHRY and CDR2 SYGVKD. V lost 6 bases, J lost 6 bases, and 18 bases lay in between. This CDR3 has 15 residues. CDR3 nucleotide sequence: TGTGCCATCAGGTCCGACGCGGCAGTTTTAAACACCATATATTTT. It encodes CAIRSDAAVLNTIYF.

As DNA, the CDR3 is TGCAGTGCTAGAGATCCCTACGAGCAGTACTTC. This sequence encodes CSARDPYEQYF. This chain uses TRBV20-1 with TRBJ2-7; D is unresolved. The ends were cut back, 0 bases at V and 2 bases at J, with 2 bases in the middle. Germline CDR1 reads DFQATT; CDR2 reads SNEGSKA (reference sequence). This CDR3 has 11 amino acids.